This entry features one T cell receptor beta chain sequence. The data stem from a study of cytomegalovirus exposure and HLA in healthy donors. The wider study: Researchers found that about 84% of over 350 genotyped donors fell within the Caucasian-associated ancestry cluster.

The CDR3 has 21 amino acids. Germline-derived CDR1 and CDR2 are MDHEN and SYDVKM. The PCR had 60 Vbeta and 13 Jbeta primers. Produced via immunoSEQ multiplex PCR; TCRdb's table is partial and in-frame only. The repertoire holds 85,000 to 90,000 clones, with 85% to 90% as singletons. The chain couples TRBV28 to TRBJ2-5; 10 nucleotides agree with TRBD1. TRBJ2-7 explains the end of the DNA better; the J call may be wrong. The source of this sequence is a man between 18 and 29 years old in good health and CMV-seronegative. Sequences were obtained from PBMCs. CDR3 in DNA: TGTGCCAGCAGTGACCGGGACAGGGGCTATGGTTATAGATTACACTCCTACGAGCAGTACTTC. Encoded protein: CASSDRDRGYGYRLHSYEQYF.